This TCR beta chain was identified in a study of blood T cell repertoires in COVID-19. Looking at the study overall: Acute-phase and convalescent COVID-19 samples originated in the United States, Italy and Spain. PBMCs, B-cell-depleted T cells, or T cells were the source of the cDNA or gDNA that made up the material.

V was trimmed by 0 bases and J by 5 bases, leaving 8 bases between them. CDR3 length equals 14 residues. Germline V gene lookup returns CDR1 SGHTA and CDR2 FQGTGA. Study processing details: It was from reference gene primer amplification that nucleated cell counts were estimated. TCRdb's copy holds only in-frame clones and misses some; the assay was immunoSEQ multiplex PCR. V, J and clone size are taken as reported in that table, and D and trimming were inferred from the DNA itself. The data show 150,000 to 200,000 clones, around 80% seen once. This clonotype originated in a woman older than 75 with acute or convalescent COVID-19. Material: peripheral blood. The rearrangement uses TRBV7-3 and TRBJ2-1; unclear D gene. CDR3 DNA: TGTGCCAGCAGCTTAACTTCAGATAACAATGAGCAGTTCTTC. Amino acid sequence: CASSLTSDNNEQFF.